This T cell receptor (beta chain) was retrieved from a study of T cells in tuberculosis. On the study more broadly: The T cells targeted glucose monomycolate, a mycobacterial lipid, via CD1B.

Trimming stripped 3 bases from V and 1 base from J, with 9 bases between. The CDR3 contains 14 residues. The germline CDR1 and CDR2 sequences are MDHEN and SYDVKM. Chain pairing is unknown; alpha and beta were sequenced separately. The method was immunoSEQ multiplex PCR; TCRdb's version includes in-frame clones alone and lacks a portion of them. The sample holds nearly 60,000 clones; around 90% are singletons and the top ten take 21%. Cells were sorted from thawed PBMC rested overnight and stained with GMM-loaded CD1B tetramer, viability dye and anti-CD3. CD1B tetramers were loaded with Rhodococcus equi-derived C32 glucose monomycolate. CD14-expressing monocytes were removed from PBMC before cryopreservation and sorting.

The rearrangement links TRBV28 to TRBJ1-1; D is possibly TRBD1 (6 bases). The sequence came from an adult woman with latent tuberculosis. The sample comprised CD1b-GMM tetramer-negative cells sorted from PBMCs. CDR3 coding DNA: TGTGCCAGCAGTTTTGGGGGCACGAACACTGAAGCTTTCTTT. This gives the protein CASSFGGTNTEAFF.